This T cell receptor beta chain derives from a study of beta chain features in type 1 diabetes (dated by TCRdb to about 2018). Regarding the study in general: No differences in mean age, gender distribution, total cell number or subset yield were found between patients and healthy donors. A total of roughly 98,000,000 sorted cells were examined across all samples, and RNA yield correlated strongly with the number of cells per subset. The study compared TCRB repertoires of sorted circulating CD4+ T cell subsets between recently diagnosed type 1 diabetes patients and matched healthy donors. Whereas all 28 donors provided naive and central memory subsets, regulatory and stem cell-like memory subsets were isolated from just 8 patients and roughly 8 healthy donors. Beyond this particular receptor, the publication reports: Because cDNA was sequenced instead of genomic DNA, activated cells with high expression could be over-represented, although the groups did not differ in activation or CD3 levels. Naive, central memory and regulatory TCRB repertoires appeared more similar among patients than among healthy donors. Shorter templates might have been favored by PCR, but patient and control samples were amplified and corrected together, so both groups would have been affected equally by any skew. A moderate but significant shortening of TCRB CDR3 length was observed in type 1 diabetes patients in all four CD4+ subsets. Fewer insertions and more nucleotide deletions at VDJ recombination sites were observed in patients with type 1 diabetes, implying thymic rearrangement abnormalities. Because small numbers of individuals were included in the HLA sub-analyses, any influence of HLA type on TCRB rearrangement was left unresolved.

Each donor gave one peripheral blood draw, approximately 120 mL on average, collected into heparinised tubes. A BD FACSAria II was used to sort naive, central memory, regulatory and stem cell-like memory CD4+ T cells with a panel that included CD45RO, CCR7, CD25, CD127, CD95 and CD27. Purity was above 95% for every sorted population. PBMCs were separated immediately by Lymphoprep density gradient centrifugation and were stained directly, without being cultured. So that batch effects would be minimized, each experiment stained and sorted samples in pairs, pairing one healthy donor with one patient. In regard to this clone: Which antigen it targets is not known. One base away there is no much larger clone; base qualities are not given.

The cysteine opens and the phenylalanine closes a CDR3 of 14 amino acids. Here the CDR3 DNA is all that survives: 42 bases in frame from base 1. The germline V gene sets CDR1 to SGHDT and CDR2 to YYEEEE. V gives up 5 bases and J gives up 0 bases, and the segment between their germline ends measures 12 bases. The entire isolated RNA was reverse transcribed using the High Capacity cDNA Reverse Transcription Kit, and thus expressed TCRB transcripts were sequenced. Naive, central memory and regulatory T cell samples underwent deep immunoSEQ sequencing, averaging roughly 3.4 million total reads per sample. Sorted cells were lysed in RLT buffer and RNA was extracted with DNase-treated RNeasy Micro or Mini kits, depending on cell number. To prevent cross-contamination, every cell subset was processed on its own, while patient and healthy donor samples were processed together. The immunoSEQ multiplex PCR was used to amplify TCRB sequences from cDNA, generating 87-bp fragments that spanned the CDR3 region. Sequencing of the amplicons was done on the Illumina HiSeq platform. The authors' pipeline ran thus. PCR bias was corrected computationally using synthetic template baselines, and reads within Hamming distance 2 were collapsed, with unmergeable singletons discarded. Reads were aligned against IMGT to assign V, D and J genes, CDR3 length and insertions or deletions at six rearrangement sites. Within each subset, clonotype counts were normalized to the number of sorted cells before true diversity and Gini coefficients were calculated with the tcR R package. The overlap coefficient, calculated on TCRB nucleotide sequences, was used to quantify repertoire sharing. As a proxy for the pre-selection repertoire, out-of-frame TCRB sequences from naive cells were analyzed. Entries here come from immuneACCESS through TCRdb and include only in-frame sequences with V and J called. Some clones fail to appear in such tables; in the studies checked, an unresolved V gene covers under half of the shortfall, and the cause of the remainder is unknown. V, J and clone size were drawn from that table, and D and trimming were deduced from the DNA. The table for this sample lists 250,000 to 350,000 clones; approximately 15% of them were counted only once. Roughly 0.015% of the sample goes to the ten largest clones.

Sequences were obtained from naive CD4+ T cells from blood. The cell subset or site label corresponds to: true naive CD4+ T cells. The TCR comes from a man younger than 35 with type 1 diabetes. The receptor chain draws on TRBV5-6 and TRBJ2-7; 6 matching bases give a weak D call of TRBD1. The sequence in DNA is TGTGCCAGCAGACCTACAGGGTCCTCCTACGAGCAGTACTTC. Its amino acids are CASRPTGSSYEQYF.